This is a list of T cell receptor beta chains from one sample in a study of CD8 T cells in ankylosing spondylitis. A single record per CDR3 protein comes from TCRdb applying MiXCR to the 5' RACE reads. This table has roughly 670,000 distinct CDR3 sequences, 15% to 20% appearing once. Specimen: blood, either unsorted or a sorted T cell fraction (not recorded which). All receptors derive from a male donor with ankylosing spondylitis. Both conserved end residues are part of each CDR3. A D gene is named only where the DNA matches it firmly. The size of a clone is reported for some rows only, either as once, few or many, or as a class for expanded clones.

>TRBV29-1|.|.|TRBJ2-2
CSATGVPGELFF
TGCAGCGCGACGGGGGTACCCGGGGAGCTGTTTTTT
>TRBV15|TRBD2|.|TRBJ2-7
CATSRETSGSSYEQYF
TGTGCCACCAGCAGAGAGACTAGCGGGAGCTCCTACGAGCAGTACTTC
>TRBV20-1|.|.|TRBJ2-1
CSARALHIYNEQFF
TGCAGTGCTAGAGCCCTACATATATACAATGAGCAGTTCTTC
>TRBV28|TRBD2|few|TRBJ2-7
CASSEPSGSVYEQYF
TGTGCCAGCAGTGAACCTAGCGGGAGTGTATACGAGCAGTACTTC
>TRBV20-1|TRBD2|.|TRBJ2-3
CSASENIMTSGRPDTQYF
TGCAGTGCTAGCGAAAACATTATGACTAGCGGGAGACCAGATACGCAGTATTTT
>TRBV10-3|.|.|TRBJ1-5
CAISEGAGSGGQPQHF
TGTGCCATCAGTGAAGGGGCCGGCTCGGGAGGACAGCCCCAGCATTTT
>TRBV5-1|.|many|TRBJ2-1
CASSPDRLTYNEQFF
TGCGCCAGCAGCCCGGACAGACTTACCTACAATGAGCAGTTCTTC
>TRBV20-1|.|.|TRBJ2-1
CSPKARVGEQFF
TGCAGTCCCAAAGCCCGTGTGGGTGAGCAGTTCTTC
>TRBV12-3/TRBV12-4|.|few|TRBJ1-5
CASSSQENQPQHF
TGTGCCAGCAGTTCTCAGGAGAATCAGCCCCAGCATTTT
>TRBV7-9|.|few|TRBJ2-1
CASSSFHNEQFF
TGTGCCAGCAGCTCCTTTCACAATGAGCAGTTCTTC
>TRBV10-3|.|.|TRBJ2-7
CAISDFERETYEQYF
TGTGCCATCAGTGACTTTGAACGGGAGACCTACGAGCAGTACTTC
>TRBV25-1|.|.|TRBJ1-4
CASRPPGAGNEKLFF
TGTGCCAGCAGGCCCCCGGGGGCGGGTAATGAAAAACTGTTTTTT
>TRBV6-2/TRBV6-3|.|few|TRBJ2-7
CASSLREAYEQYF
TGTGCCAGCAGTTTGAGGGAAGCCTACGAGCAGTACTTC
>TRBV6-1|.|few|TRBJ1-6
CASSDMGVSPLHF
TGTGCCAGCAGTGACATGGGGGTTTCACCCCTCCACTTT
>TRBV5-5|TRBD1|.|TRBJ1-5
CASSFLKTGIYNQPQHF
TGTGCCAGCAGCTTTTTAAAGACAGGGATCTACAATCAGCCCCAGCATTTT
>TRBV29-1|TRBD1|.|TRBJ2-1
CSVHRGPSSYNEQFF
TGCAGCGTACACAGGGGACCGAGCTCCTACAATGAGCAGTTCTTC
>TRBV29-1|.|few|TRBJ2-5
CSVLGRQTSLATQYF
TGCAGCGTTCTCGGCCGACAGACTTCCTTAGCGACCCAGTACTTC
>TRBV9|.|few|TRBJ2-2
CASSVGTSNTGELFF
TGTGCCAGCAGCGTAGGGACTTCGAACACCGGGGAGCTGTTTTTT
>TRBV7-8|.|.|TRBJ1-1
CASSLDRVGEAFF
TGTGCCAGCAGCTTAGACAGGGTCGGTGAAGCTTTCTTT
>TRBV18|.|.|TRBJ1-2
CASSPELGYGYTF
TGTGCCAGCTCACCTGAGCTGGGCTATGGCTACACCTTC
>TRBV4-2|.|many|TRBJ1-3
CASSQDRGVGNTIYF
TGTGCCAGCAGCCAAGACAGGGGAGTTGGAAACACCATATATTTT
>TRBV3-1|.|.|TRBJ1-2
CASSNSGGRSYGYTF
TGTGCCAGCAGCAATTCCGGGGGCCGGTCCTATGGCTACACCTTC
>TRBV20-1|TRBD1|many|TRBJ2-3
CSAGSSGTGPFTDTQYF
TGCAGTGCTGGGTCGTCGGGGACAGGGCCCTTCACAGATACGCAGTATTTT
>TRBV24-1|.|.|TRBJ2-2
CATSDSHPTGELFF
TGTGCCACCAGTGACTCCCATCCCACCGGGGAGCTGTTTTTT
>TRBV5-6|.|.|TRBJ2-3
CASSLVLGPDTQYF
TGTGCCAGCAGCTTGGTCTTAGGGCCAGATACGCAGTATTTT
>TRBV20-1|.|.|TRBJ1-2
CSATSAVVGGYTF
TGCAGTGCTACCTCCGCGGTCGTTGGGGGCTACACCTTC
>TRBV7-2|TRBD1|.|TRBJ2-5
CASSLRTGTSETQYF
TGTGCCAGCAGCCTCCGGACAGGGACATCAGAGACCCAGTACTTC
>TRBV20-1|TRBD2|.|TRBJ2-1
CSAGPSGISYNEQFF
TGCAGTGCTGGCCCTAGCGGCATCTCCTACAATGAGCAGTTCTTC
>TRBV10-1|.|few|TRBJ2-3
CASSEGWEHTDTQYF
TGCGCCAGCAGTGAGGGGTGGGAGCACACAGATACGCAGTATTTT
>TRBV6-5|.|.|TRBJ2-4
CASSPDTNIQYF
TGTGCCAGCAGCCCGGACACAAACATTCAGTACTTC
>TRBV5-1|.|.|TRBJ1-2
CASSFEGLDGYTF
TGCGCCAGCAGCTTTGAGGGTCTCGATGGCTACACCTTC
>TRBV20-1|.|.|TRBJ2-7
CSAPAVGDEQYF
TGCAGTGCTCCAGCGGTTGGGGACGAGCAGTACTTC
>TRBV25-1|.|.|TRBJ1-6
CASREDKNSPLHF
TGTGCCAGCAGGGAGGACAAGAATTCACCCCTCCACTTT
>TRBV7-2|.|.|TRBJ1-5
CASSPYLRDGEPQHF
TGTGCCAGCAGCCCATATCTCAGGGACGGGGAGCCCCAGCATTTT
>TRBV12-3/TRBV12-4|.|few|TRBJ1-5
CASSLIGPPQHF
TGTGCCAGCAGTTTAATCGGTCCGCCCCAGCATTTT
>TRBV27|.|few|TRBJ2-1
CASSFEAGYYNEQFF
TGTGCCAGCAGTTTCGAGGCAGGTTACTACAATGAGCAGTTCTTC
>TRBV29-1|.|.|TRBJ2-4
CSVERQEHRNIQYF
TGCAGCGTTGAAAGACAGGAGCATCGGAACATTCAGTACTTC
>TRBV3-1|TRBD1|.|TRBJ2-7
CASSQWTGPYEQYF
TGTGCCAGCAGCCAATGGACAGGGCCCTACGAGCAGTACTTC
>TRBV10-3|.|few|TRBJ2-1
CAISGLDKSSYNEQFF
TGTGCCATCAGTGGTTTAGACAAGAGCTCCTACAATGAGCAGTTCTTC
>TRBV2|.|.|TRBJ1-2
CAGGTTNYGYTF
TGTGCCGGAGGGACCACCAACTATGGCTACACCTTC